This entry concerns a single T cell receptor (beta chain). What it recognizes is unknown. CDR1 and CDR2 from the germline V gene are MNHNS and SASEGT. The V end was cut by 4 bases, the J end by 8 bases, with 14 bases between. The length of the CDR3 is 14 residues. Method: immunoSEQ multiplex PCR; TCRdb's copy keeps in-frame clones and lacks some. The table records 15,000 to 20,000 clones, around 80% of them present only once. The record originates from a study of T cells in localized non-small cell lung cancer. Study-level findings and limits: It remains possible that heterogeneity exists, since only one tumor region was sequenced. Adjacent lung exhibited a median of about 57 among the 100 most abundant tumor clones. It was uninvolved adjacent lung that showed the highest T cell clonality, exceeding tumor.

The chain carries TRBV6-1 and TRBJ1-4; D not certain. The sequencing used peripheral blood, collected before any cancer treatment. The TCR comes from a male donor older than 55 with stage I lung adenocarcinoma. The CDR3 region has the DNA TGTGCCAGCAGTGTCAGAACAGCCACCGAAAAACTGTTTTTT. Its protein is CASSVRTATEKLFF.